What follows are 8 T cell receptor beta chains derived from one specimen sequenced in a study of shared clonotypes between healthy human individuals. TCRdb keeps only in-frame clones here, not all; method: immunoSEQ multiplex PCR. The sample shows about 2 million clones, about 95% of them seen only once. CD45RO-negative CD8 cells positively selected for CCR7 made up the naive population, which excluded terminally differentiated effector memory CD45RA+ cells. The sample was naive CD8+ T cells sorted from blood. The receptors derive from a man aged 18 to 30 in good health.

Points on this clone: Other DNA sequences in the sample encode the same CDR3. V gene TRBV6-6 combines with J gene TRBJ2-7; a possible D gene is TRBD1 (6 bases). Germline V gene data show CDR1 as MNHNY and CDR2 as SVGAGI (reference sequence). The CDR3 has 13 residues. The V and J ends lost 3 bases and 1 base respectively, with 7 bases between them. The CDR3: CASSYGQSYEQYF. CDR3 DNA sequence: TGTGCCAGCAGTTATGGACAGTCCTACGAGCAGTACTTC.

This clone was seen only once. For the CDR3, the DNA is TGTGCCAGCAGCCCGAGACAGACCGAGCAAGAGACCCAGTACTTC. The encoded protein is CASSPRQTEQETQYF. J is TRBJ2-5 and V is TRBV11-2; weak D call: TRBD1 (5 bases). Trimming stripped 5 bases from V and 2 bases from J, with 15 bases between. Germline V gene sequence: CDR1 SGHAT, CDR2 FQNNGV. The CDR3 is made up of 15 amino acids.

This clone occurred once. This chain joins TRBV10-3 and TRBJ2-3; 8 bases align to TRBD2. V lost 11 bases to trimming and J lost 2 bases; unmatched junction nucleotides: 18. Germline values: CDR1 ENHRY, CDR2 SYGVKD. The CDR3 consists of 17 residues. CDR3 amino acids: CAAAESATSGNTDTQYF. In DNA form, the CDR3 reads TGTGCCGCAGCCGAGAGCGCAACTAGCGGAAACACAGATACGCAGTATTTT.

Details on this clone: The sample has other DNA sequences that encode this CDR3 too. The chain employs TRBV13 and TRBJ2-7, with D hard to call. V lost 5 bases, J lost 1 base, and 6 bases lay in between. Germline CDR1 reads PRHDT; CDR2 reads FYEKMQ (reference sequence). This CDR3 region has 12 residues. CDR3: CASSLLSYEQYF. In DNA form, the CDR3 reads TGTGCCAGCAGCCTCTTGTCCTACGAGCAGTACTTC.

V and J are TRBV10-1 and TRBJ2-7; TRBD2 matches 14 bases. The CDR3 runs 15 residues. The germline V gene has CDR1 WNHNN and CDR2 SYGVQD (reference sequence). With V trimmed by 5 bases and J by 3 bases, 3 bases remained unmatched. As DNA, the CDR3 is TGCGCCAGCAGTACAGGACTAGCGGGGGGCTACGAGCAGTACTTC. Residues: CASSTGLAGGYEQYF.

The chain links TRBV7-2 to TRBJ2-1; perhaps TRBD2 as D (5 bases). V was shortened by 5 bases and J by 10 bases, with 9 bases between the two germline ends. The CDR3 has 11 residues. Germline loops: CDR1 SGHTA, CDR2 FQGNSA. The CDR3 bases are TGTGCCAGCAGCCTGACGGGGGAGCAGTTCTTC. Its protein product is CASSLTGEQFF.

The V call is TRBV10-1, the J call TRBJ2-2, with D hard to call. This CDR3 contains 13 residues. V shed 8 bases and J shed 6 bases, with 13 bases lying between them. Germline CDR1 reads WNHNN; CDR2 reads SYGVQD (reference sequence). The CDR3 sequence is CASAIGIPGELFF. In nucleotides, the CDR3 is TGCGCCAGCGCGATTGGGATCCCCGGGGAGCTGTTTTTT.

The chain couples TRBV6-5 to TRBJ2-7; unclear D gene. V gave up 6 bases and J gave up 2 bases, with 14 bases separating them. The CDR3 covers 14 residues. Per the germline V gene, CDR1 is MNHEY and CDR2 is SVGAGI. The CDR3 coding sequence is TGTGCCAGCAGCCTCTCATGGGAAGCCTACGAGCAGTACTTC. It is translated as CASSLSWEAYEQYF.